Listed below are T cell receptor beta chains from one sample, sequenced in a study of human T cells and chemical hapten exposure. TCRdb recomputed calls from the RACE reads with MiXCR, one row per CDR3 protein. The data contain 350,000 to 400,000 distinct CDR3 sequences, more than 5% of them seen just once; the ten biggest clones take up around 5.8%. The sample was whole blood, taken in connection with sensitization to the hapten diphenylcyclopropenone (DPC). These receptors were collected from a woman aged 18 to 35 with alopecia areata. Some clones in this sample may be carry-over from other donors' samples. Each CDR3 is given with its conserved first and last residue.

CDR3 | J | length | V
CSVPGAFF | TRBJ1-1 | 8 | TRBV29-1
CASSHPEVAGGNEQFF | TRBJ2-1 | 16 | TRBV3-1
CASSFGQALEAFF | TRBJ1-1 | 13 | TRBV7-2
CASSLQRGGTDTQYF | TRBJ2-3 | 15 | TRBV7-2
CSARRAIGNQPQHF | TRBJ1-5 | 14 | TRBV20-1
CASSTGQRGPEAFF | TRBJ1-1 | 14 | TRBV7-9
CASSLWVGGYTF | TRBJ1-2 | 12 | TRBV28
CAIQGANTEAFF | TRBJ1-1 | 12 | TRBV4-1
CASARINYGYTF | TRBJ1-2 | 12 | TRBV6-2/TRBV6-3
CASSPRLAGPRGAGELFF | TRBJ2-2 | 18 | TRBV7-8
CASSPTSSVGSRGKLFF | TRBJ1-4 | 17 | TRBV3-1
CASSSGTSVETQYF | TRBJ2-5 | 14 | TRBV7-8
CASSYKRGSNQPQHF | TRBJ1-5 | 15 | TRBV6-5
CASSDGSLSTDTQYF | TRBJ2-3 | 15 | TRBV6-4
CASSYGDNGSRYGYTF | TRBJ1-2 | 16 | TRBV5-6
CASSPSSTASYEQYF | TRBJ2-7 | 15 | TRBV28
CASSSGVDEQYF | TRBJ2-7 | 12 | TRBV7-6
CATRAGQGVHTEAFF | TRBJ1-1 | 15 | TRBV24-1
CASSLRQDSGANVLTF | TRBJ2-6 | 16 | TRBV18
CASSLRGQYNEQFF | TRBJ2-1 | 14 | TRBV7-3
CASSFSSPDYGYTF | TRBJ1-2 | 14 | TRBV12-3/TRBV12-4
CASSYSAGPGSKAFF | TRBJ1-1 | 15 | TRBV6-5
CATSRDLHDTEAFF | TRBJ1-1 | 14 | TRBV15
CASSLGLAGGNEQFF | TRBJ2-1 | 15 | TRBV7-9